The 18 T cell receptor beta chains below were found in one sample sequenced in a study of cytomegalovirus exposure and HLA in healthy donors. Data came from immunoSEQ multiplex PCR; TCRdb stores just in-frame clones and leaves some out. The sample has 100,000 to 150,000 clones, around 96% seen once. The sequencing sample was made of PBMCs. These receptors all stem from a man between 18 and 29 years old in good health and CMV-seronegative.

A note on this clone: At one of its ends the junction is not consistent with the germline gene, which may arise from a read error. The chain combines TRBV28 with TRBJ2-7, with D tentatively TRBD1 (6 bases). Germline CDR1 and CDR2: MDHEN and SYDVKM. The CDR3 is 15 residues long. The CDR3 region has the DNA TGTGCCAGCAGTCTAACAGGGAACCCCTCCGACGAGCAGTACTTC. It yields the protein CASSLTGNPSDEQYF.

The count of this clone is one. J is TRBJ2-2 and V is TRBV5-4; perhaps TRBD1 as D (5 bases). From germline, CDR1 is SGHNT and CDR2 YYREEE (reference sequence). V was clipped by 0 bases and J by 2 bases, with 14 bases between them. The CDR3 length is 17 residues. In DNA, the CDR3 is TGTGCCAGCAGCTTGGCCAAAGGGGCACGTAACACCGGGGAGCTGTTTTTT. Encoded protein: CASSLAKGARNTGELFF.

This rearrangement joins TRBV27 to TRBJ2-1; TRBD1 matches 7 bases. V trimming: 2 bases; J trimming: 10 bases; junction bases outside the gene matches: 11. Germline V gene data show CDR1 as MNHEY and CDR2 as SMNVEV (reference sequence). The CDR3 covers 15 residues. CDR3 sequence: CASSLQDRAAGEQFF. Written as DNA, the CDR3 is TGTGCCAGCAGTTTACAAGACAGGGCAGCCGGAGAGCAGTTCTTC.

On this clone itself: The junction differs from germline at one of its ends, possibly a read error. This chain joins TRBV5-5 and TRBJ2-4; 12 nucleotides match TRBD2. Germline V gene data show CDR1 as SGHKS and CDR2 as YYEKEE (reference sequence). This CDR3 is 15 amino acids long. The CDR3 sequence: CASSVDPGTSGPPWF. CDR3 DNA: TGTGCCAGCAGCGTGGACCCCGGGACTAGCGGGCCTCCGTGGTTC.

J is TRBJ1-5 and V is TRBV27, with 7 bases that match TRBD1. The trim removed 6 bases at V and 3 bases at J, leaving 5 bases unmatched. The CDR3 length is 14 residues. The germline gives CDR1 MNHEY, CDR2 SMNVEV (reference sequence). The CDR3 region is CASSPTGLNQPQHF. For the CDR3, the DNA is TGTGCCAGCAGCCCGACAGGGCTCAATCAGCCCCAGCATTTT.

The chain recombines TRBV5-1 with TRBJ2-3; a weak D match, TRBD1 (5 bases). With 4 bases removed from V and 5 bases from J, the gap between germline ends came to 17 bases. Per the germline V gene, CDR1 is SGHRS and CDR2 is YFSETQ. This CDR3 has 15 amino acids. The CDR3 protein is CASSPTGSQGDTQYF. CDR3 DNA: TGCGCCAGCAGCCCGACTGGCAGCCAGGGAGATACGCAGTATTTT.

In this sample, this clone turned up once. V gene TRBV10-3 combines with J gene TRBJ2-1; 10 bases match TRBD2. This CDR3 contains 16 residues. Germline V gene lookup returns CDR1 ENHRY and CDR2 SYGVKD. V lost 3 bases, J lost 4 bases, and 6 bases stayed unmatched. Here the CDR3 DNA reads TGTGCCATCAGTGAATTGAGGACTAGCGGTTACAATGAGCAGTTCTTC. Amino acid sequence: CAISELRTSGYNEQFF.

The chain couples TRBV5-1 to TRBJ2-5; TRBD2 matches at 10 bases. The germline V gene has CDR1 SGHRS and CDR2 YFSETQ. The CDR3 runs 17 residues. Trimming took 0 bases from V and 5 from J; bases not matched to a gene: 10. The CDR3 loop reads CASSLVMGTSVGETQYF. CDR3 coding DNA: TGCGCCAGCAGCTTGGTTATGGGGACTAGCGTCGGGGAGACCCAGTACTTC.

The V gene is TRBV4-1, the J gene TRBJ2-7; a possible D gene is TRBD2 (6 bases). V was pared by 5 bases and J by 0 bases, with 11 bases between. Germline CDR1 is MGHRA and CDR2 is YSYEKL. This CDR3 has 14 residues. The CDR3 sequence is CASSFGGSSYEQYF. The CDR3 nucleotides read TGCGCCAGCAGCTTCGGAGGGAGCTCCTACGAGCAGTACTTC.

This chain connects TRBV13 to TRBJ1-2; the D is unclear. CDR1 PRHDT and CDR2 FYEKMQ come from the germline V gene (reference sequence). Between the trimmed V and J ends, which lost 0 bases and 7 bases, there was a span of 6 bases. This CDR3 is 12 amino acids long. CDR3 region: CASSLGGSGYTF. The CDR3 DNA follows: TGTGCCAGCAGCTTAGGGGGCAGTGGCTACACCTTC.

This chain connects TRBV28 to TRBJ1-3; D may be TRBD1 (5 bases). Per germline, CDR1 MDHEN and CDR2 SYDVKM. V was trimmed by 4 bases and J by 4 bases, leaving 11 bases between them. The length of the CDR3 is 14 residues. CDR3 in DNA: TGTGCCAGCAGTTCGCAGGGAAACGGAAACACCATATATTTT. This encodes CASSSQGNGNTIYF.

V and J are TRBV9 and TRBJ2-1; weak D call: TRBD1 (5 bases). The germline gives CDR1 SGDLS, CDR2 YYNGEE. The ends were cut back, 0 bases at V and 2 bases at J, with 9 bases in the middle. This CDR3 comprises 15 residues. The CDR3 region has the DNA TGTGCCAGCAGCGTAGATAGGGGCCCCTACAATGAGCAGTTCTTC. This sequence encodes CASSVDRGPYNEQFF.

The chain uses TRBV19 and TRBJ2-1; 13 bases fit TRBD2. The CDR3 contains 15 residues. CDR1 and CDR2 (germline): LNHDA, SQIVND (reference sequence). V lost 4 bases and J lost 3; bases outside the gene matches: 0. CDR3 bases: TGTGCCAGTAGTAGGACTAGCGGGAGCTACAATGAGCAGTTCTTC. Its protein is CASSRTSGSYNEQFF.

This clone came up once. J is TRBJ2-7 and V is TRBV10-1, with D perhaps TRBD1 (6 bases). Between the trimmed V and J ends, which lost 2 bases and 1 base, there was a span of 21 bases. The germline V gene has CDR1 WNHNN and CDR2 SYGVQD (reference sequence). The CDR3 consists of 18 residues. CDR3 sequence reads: CASSEPITPGQVSYEQYF. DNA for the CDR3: TGCGCCAGCAGTGAGCCGATTACACCGGGACAAGTATCCTACGAGCAGTACTTC.

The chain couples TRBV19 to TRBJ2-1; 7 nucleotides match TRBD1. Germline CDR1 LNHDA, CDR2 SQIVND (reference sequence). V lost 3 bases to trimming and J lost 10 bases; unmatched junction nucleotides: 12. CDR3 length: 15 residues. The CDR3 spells CASSIPATGKKEQFF. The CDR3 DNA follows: TGTGCCAGTAGTATCCCGGCGACAGGGAAAAAGGAGCAGTTCTTC.

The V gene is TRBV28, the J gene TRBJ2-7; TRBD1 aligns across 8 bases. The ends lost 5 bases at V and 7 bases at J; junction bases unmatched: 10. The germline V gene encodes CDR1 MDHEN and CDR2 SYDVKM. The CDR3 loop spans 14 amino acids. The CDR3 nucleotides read TGTGCCAGCAGTCGGACCGGGACAGGCTCAGAGCAGTACTTC. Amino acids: CASSRTGTGSEQYF.

The CDR3 here is CAWSGPQGRYGYTF. For the CDR3, the DNA is TGTGCCTGGAGTGGCCCCCAGGGGCGCTATGGCTACACCTTC. The chain employs TRBV30 and TRBJ1-2, with a weak D call TRBD1 (6 bases). The V end was cut by 1 base, the J end by 4 bases, with 13 bases between. Germline V lookup: CDR1 GTSNPN, CDR2 SVGIG (reference sequence). This CDR3 has 14 residues. Together with reference TRBV30 and TRBJ1-2, the CDR3 gives the full variable domain: SQTIHQWPATLVQPVGSPLSLECTVEGTSNPNLYWYRQAAGRGLQLLFYSVGIGQISSEVPQNLSASRPQDRQFILSSKKLLLSDSGFYLCAWSGPQGRYGYTFGSGTRLTVV.

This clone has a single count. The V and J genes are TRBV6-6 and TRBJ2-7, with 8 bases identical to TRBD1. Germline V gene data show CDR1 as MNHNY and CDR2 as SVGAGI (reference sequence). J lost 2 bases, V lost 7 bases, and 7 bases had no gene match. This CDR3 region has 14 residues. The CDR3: CASIPQGGTYEQYF. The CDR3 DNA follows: TGTGCCAGCATCCCACAGGGGGGAACCTACGAGCAGTACTTC.